A selection of T cell receptor beta chains follows, all from one sample in a study of Ad26.COV2.S vaccination and SARS-CoV-2 variants. Libraries were prepared by immunoSEQ multiplex PCR; TCRdb keeps only in-frame clonotypes and omits some of them. Of 450,000 to 550,000 clones listed, roughly 89% are singletons. Sequencing was performed on peripheral blood, taken in a trial of Ad26.COV2.S vaccine versus placebo. These receptors all stem from a person aged 18 to 59 who received the Ad26.COV2.S COVID-19 vaccine or a placebo. Each CDR3 is given with its conserved first and last residue.

TRBV10-3,17,TRBJ2-3,CAISESLGTGSTDTQYF
TRBV6-5,14,TRBJ1-2,CASRETGSDYGYTF
TRBV11-2,15,TRBJ1-2,CASSLAQGFNYGYTF
TRBV12-3/TRBV12-4,11,TRBJ2-3,CASSFDRLQYF
TRBV19,16,TRBJ1-4,CASSPNTGGAVEKLFF
TRBV28,13,TRBJ2-2,CASSLANTGELFF
TRBV7-2,17,TRBJ1-1,CASIHHITGGWNTEAFF
TRBV9,14,TRBJ2-1,CASSVEDRHNEQFF
TRBV9,13,TRBJ2-3,CASSVFTTDTQYF
TRBV11-2,13,TRBJ1-5,CASSLGLYQPQHF
TRBV28,15,TRBJ1-5,CASSLIPRGEQPQHF
TRBV4-1,15,TRBJ2-1,CASSRSGTLGDEQFF
TRBV6-1,15,TRBJ2-2,CASSEVPMNTGELFF
TRBV7-3,13,TRBJ1-1,CASSLNIGGEAFF
TRBV15,13,TRBJ1-2,CATSRDPGGGYTF
TRBV28,16,TRBJ2-3,CASSLLTTYHTDTQYF
TRBV7-2,13,TRBJ2-3,CASSLAAADTQYF
TRBV25-1,14,TRBJ1-6,CASRPGTGDSPLHF
TRBV4-3,16,TRBJ1-4,CASSQDWVTGDEARFF
TRBV7-9,15,TRBJ1-1,CASSLFGGGETEAFF
TRBV5-1,14,TRBJ2-7,CASSPLGDSYEQYF
TRBV5-1,17,TRBJ1-1,CASSLEFGGALNTEAFF
TRBV7-2,17,TRBJ2-1,CASSSPRGQATYNEQFF
TRBV6-5,12,TRBJ1-5,CASCDGNQPQHF
TRBV4-2,16,TRBJ2-1,CASSQEPASSYNEQFF
TRBV13,13,TRBJ1-6,CASKPGHNSPLHF
TRBV7-2,14,TRBJ2-3,CASSLGLATHTQYF
TRBV7-6,14,TRBJ1-1,CASSLLGLGTEAFF
TRBV28,10,TRBJ1-2,CASSSVGYTF
TRBV28,14,TRBJ2-3,CASRAGGSTDTQYF
TRBV6-5,14,TRBJ1-1,CASGLWFGEGEPFF
TRBV27,17,TRBJ1-1,CASSLFGIGEDRTEAFF
TRBV7-2,16,TRBJ2-3,CASSLSGGPSVDTQYF
TRBV6-6,16,TRBJ2-1,CASRPGPNYPYNEQFF
TRBV7-2,15,TRBJ2-1,CASSIDRDTYNEQFF
TRBV7-9,15,TRBJ1-6,CASSPQGLDGSPLHF
TRBV6-6,11,TRBJ2-1,CASSPRDFQFF
TRBV4-2,12,TRBJ1-1,CASSPGSATTFF
TRBV6-2/TRBV6-3,15,TRBJ1-5,CASSHTDRTLQPQHF
TRBV28,13,TRBJ2-5,CASSRQILETQYF
TRBV19,14,TRBJ2-7,CASRTSGASYEQYF
TRBV3-1/TRBV3-2,13,TRBJ1-2,CASSPSLGNGYTF
TRBV6-2/TRBV6-3,16,TRBJ1-1,CASSYPPDSLNTEAFF
TRBV6-5,14,TRBJ1-5,CASSWQGMNQPQHF
TRBV3-1/TRBV3-2,14,TRBJ2-1,CASFDRGGGNEQFF
TRBV7-3,20,TRBJ2-1,CASSSGSGSGSKMSYNEQFF
TRBV15,13,TRBJ1-1,CATSLTGNTEAFF
TRBV6-5,15,TRBJ1-2,CASVRGGAQDYGYTF
TRBV9,17,TRBJ2-5,CASSQNGFGGAGETQYF
TRBV6-5,14,TRBJ2-7,CASSGGSSTYEQYF
TRBV18,16,TRBJ2-3,CASSPGLAGMTDTQYF
TRBV2,15,TRBJ1-6,CASKPRHLDNSPLHF
TRBV5-8,16,TRBJ2-1,CASSGTRESSYNEQFF